These T cell receptor beta chains were read from a single sample in a study of T cell changes during pregnancy in multiple sclerosis. Using immunoSEQ multiplex PCR, the repertoire was profiled, and TCRdb retains in-frame clones only, with some absent. This sample has some 29,000 clones, with 85% to 95% found just once. Sequenced material: CD8+ T cells from peripheral blood mononuclear cells, taken before pregnancy. These receptors all come from a female donor with multiple sclerosis, enrolled in a pregnancy study. Both conserved end residues are part of each CDR3. D genes are given only for firm matches. Size is stated for part of the rows, as once, few or many counts, or as a class when the clone is expanded.

>15|TRBV14|TRBD1|-|TRBJ2-7
TGTGCCAGCAGCCCCAGGACAGGGGGCTGGTACGAGCAGTACTTC
CASSPRTGGWYEQYF
>12|TRBV29-1|TRBD1|few|TRBJ1-1
TGCAGCGTTCCGGGACAGACTTCCGAAGCTTTCTTT
CSVPGQTSEAFF
>13|TRBV5-6|-|-|TRBJ2-7
TGTGCCAGCAGCTTGTACATAACCTACGAGCAGTACTTC
CASSLYITYEQYF
>15|TRBV29-1|-|-|TRBJ2-5
TGCAGCGTTGATACTAGTAGGGGAGGGGGAGAGACCCAGTACTTC
CSVDTSRGGGETQYF
>19|TRBV27|-|once|TRBJ2-3
TGTGCCAGCAGTAAACTCCACCTCGGGAGCGGCATTAGCACAGATACGCAGTATTTT
CASSKLHLGSGISTDTQYF
>16|TRBV4-3|-|-|TRBJ2-1
TGCGCCAGCAGCCAAGAGGTTGAAACGGGCTACAATGAGCAGTTCTTC
CASSQEVETGYNEQFF
>16|TRBV4-2|TRBD2|-|TRBJ2-1
TGTGCCAGCAGCCAAGACGAGCGGGAGATCCCCAATGAGCAGTTCTTC
CASSQDEREIPNEQFF
>11|TRBV6-5|TRBD1|-|TRBJ1-1
TGTGCCAGCTCCAGGGGGACTGAAGCTTTCTTT
CASSRGTEAFF
>14|TRBV5-6|-|-|TRBJ2-7
TGTGCCAGCAGCTTTGTCCAGGATTGGTACGAGCAGTACTTC
CASSFVQDWYEQYF
>16|TRBV7-9|TRBD1|-|TRBJ1-5
TGTGCCAGCAGCTTAGGACAGGGGGCCGGCAATCAGCCCCAGCATTTT
CASSLGQGAGNQPQHF
>16|TRBV7-2|TRBD1|-|TRBJ2-5
TGTGCCAGCAGCCATATGTTTAGGACAGGGCTGGAGACCCAGTACTTC
CASSHMFRTGLETQYF
>14|TRBV27|-|-|TRBJ2-4
TGTGCCAGCAGTCCAGGGTGGGGCAAAAACATTCAGTACTTC
CASSPGWGKNIQYF
>14|TRBV5-6|TRBD1|-|TRBJ1-1
TGTGCCAGCAGCTTAATAACAGGGGGCACTGAAGCTTTCTTT
CASSLITGGTEAFF
>15|TRBV7-8|TRBD2|-|TRBJ2-7
TGTGCCAGCAGTTCAATGGGCGGGAGTACCTACGAGCAGTACTTC
CASSSMGGSTYEQYF
>14|TRBV7-9|-|-|TRBJ2-5
TGTGCCAGCAGCTTAGTAGAAAGCCAAGAGACCCAGTACTTC
CASSLVESQETQYF
>14|TRBV7-6|-|-|TRBJ1-4
TGTGCCAGCAGCTTAGAGCCAGCGGGTGAAAAACTGTTTTTT
CASSLEPAGEKLFF
>18|TRBV4-1|-|-|TRBJ2-2
TGCGCCAGCAGCCAAGATTTCCTTGTGGAGCGGCACACCGGGGAGCTGTTTTTT
CASSQDFLVERHTGELFF
>16|TRBV9|TRBD2|once|TRBJ2-3
TGTGCCAGCAGCCTTGCAAGCGGGGAAGGTACAGATACGCAGTATTTT
CASSLASGEGTDTQYF
>10|TRBV20-1|-|once|TRBJ1-1
TGCAGTGCTAGAGTAGTTGAAGCTTTCTTT
CSARVVEAFF
>14|TRBV16|-|-|TRBJ1-2
TGTGCCAGCAGCCCCCAGTCTGACTCTTATGGCTACACCTTC
CASSPQSDSYGYTF
>17|TRBV10-3|-|-|TRBJ1-3
TGTGCCATCAGTGAGTCGAACGTCGCGGTGTCTGGAAACACCATATATTTT
CAISESNVAVSGNTIYF
>14|TRBV7-2|-|-|TRBJ2-1
TGTGCCAGCAGGCCGCAGGGGTTGGGCAATGAGCAGTTCTTC
CASRPQGLGNEQFF
>15|TRBV5-6|-|-|TRBJ2-7
TGTGCCAGCAGCTTGGCCAGGGGTTCTACTTACGAGCAGTACTTC
CASSLARGSTYEQYF
>15|TRBV19|TRBD2|-|TRBJ2-1
TGTGCCAGTAGTGTGGGGACTAGCGGGAGCAGAGAGCAGTTCTTC
CASSVGTSGSREQFF
>15|TRBV9|-|once|TRBJ2-1
TGTGCCAGCAGCGTAGTCGGGAGTGCCTACAATGAGCAGTTCTTC
CASSVVGSAYNEQFF
>16|TRBV4-2|TRBD1|-|TRBJ2-7
TGTGCCAGCAGCCAAGATCTTGGGACAGGGGGTAACGAGCAGTACTTC
CASSQDLGTGGNEQYF
>14|TRBV27|-|-|TRBJ2-7
TGTGCCAGCAGTTTCGCAGGGTCCTTAGGGGAGCAGTACTTC
CASSFAGSLGEQYF
>16|TRBV2|TRBD1|-|TRBJ2-3
TGTGCCAGCAGTGTTGAGGGGGCTCGTGGCACAGATACGCAGTATTTT
CASSVEGARGTDTQYF
>13|TRBV6-5|TRBD2|-|TRBJ2-1
TGTGCCAGCGGGTCTAGCGGGAGCCATGAGCAGTTCTTC
CASGSSGSHEQFF
>13|TRBV6-5|TRBD2|-|TRBJ2-1
TGTGCCAGCAGGATAGGGACTAGCAATGAGCAGTTCTTC
CASRIGTSNEQFF
>13|TRBV2|TRBD2|-|TRBJ2-7
TGTGCCAGCCTTAGCGGGCGGACCTACGAGCAGTACTTC
CASLSGRTYEQYF
>13|TRBV27|-|-|TRBJ2-7
TGTGCCAGCAGTTTCGGTACCCTCTACGAGCAGTACTTC
CASSFGTLYEQYF
>16|TRBV4-3|TRBD1|once|TRBJ2-7
TGCGCCAGCAGCCTGTATCAGGGGACAGGGGGTTACGAGCAGTACTTC
CASSLYQGTGGYEQYF
>16|TRBV19|-|-|TRBJ2-7
TGTGCCAGTAGTAGGTGGTTTTCCCAGGAAAACTACGAGCAGTACTTC
CASSRWFSQENYEQYF
>11|TRBV28|-|once|TRBJ2-7
TGTGCCAGCAGTTTTACAGTAGAGCAGTACTTC
CASSFTVEQYF
>16|TRBV4-1|-|-|TRBJ2-7
TGCGCCAGCAGCCAAGATTCTCGGGAGATCGTGCGGGAGCAGTACTTC
CASSQDSREIVREQYF
>13|TRBV7-3|-|-|TRBJ1-1
TGTGCCAGCAGCTGGACTAATGGGGCTGAAGCTTTCTTT
CASSWTNGAEAFF
>16|TRBV7-9|TRBD2|-|TRBJ2-3
TGTGCCAGCAGCGCCACTTCAAGCGGGAGCGCAGATACGCAGTATTTT
CASSATSSGSADTQYF
>13|TRBV7-9|-|-|TRBJ2-3
TGTGCCAGCAGCGAGGACTTTTTGGGTGGGCAGTATTTT
CASSEDFLGGQYF
>15|TRBV5-4|TRBD2|-|TRBJ2-7
TGTGCCAGCAGCACCGGGACTAGCGGACTATACGAGCAGTACTTC
CASSTGTSGLYEQYF
>19|TRBV7-2|-|-|TRBJ1-5
TGTGCCAGCAGCTTAGACGGGGGTAGGGTGATATTGTTAAGTCAGCCCCAGCATTTT
CASSLDGGRVILLSQPQHF
>13|TRBV5-5|-|-|TRBJ1-4
TGTGCCAGCAGCTTGCCAGGGGAGGAAAAACTGTTTTTT
CASSLPGEEKLFF
>14|TRBV19|TRBD1|-|TRBJ2-7
TGTGCCAGTAGTCGACAGGGGCTCTCCTACGAGCAGTACTTC
CASSRQGLSYEQYF
>13|TRBV7-3|TRBD1|-|TRBJ2-4
TGTGCCAGCAGCTCCGGGACAGGGAAGATTCAGTACTTC
CASSSGTGKIQYF
>13|TRBV5-5|TRBD1|-|TRBJ1-2
TGTGCCAGGACAGGGGACGGGGACTATGGCTACACCTTC
CARTGDGDYGYTF
>14|TRBV6-6|-|once|TRBJ1-1
TGTGCCAGCAGTTATGGTACTCGGGGGACTGAAGCTTTCTTT
CASSYGTRGTEAFF
>14|TRBV30|TRBD2|-|TRBJ2-3
TGTGCCTGGAGTCAGGGACTAGCGGGCGATACGCAGTATTTT
CAWSQGLAGDTQYF
>15|TRBV10-3|-|-|TRBJ2-7
TGTGCCATCAGTGAACCGACAGTGTATACCTACGAGCAGTACTTC
CAISEPTVYTYEQYF
>17|TRBV28|TRBD1|-|TRBJ1-2
TGTGCCAGCAGTTTGGGGACAGGGGTTACGGTGAACTATGGCTACACCTTC
CASSLGTGVTVNYGYTF
>12|TRBV30|-|-|TRBJ2-7
TGTGCCTGGAGTGAGGGACTCTACGAGCAGTACTTC
CAWSEGLYEQYF
>13|TRBV19|-|-|TRBJ1-2
TGTGCCAGTAGTAACCGACTGGATTATGGCTACACCTTC
CASSNRLDYGYTF
>15|TRBV10-3|TRBD2|-|TRBJ2-3
TGTGCCATCAGTGTTGGTAGCGGGAGCTCAGATACGCAGTATTTT
CAISVGSGSSDTQYF
>17|TRBV19|-|-|TRBJ2-1
TGTGCCAGTAGTATAGATCTCGGCGGGCGACTTTACAATGAGCAGTTCTTC
CASSIDLGGRLYNEQFF
>16|TRBV4-3|TRBD2|-|TRBJ2-1
TGCGCCAGCAGCCAAGATAGGCTAGCGGGAGACAATGAGCAGTTCTTC
CASSQDRLAGDNEQFF
>16|TRBV4-3|TRBD1|-|TRBJ1-1
TGCGCCAGCAGCCAAGATATCGAGGGGGCGGCCACTGAAGCTTTCTTT
CASSQDIEGAATEAFF
>15|TRBV7-8|-|-|TRBJ2-1
TGTGCCAGCAGCTCGACACAACCTACTAGGGATGAGCAGTTCTTC
CASSSTQPTRDEQFF
>16|TRBV28|TRBD2|-|TRBJ2-3
TGTGCCAGCAGTCCTTCTAGCGGCCTTAGCACAGATACGCAGTATTTT
CASSPSSGLSTDTQYF
>15|TRBV28|-|-|TRBJ1-2
TGTGCCAGCAGTTTAAAGAGGACAGCAGGAAATGGCTACACCTTC
CASSLKRTAGNGYTF
>15|TRBV5-3|TRBD2|-|TRBJ2-7
TGTGCCAGAAGCTTGTCATCTAGCGGGAGTATGAGGATGTACTTC
CARSLSSSGSMRMYF
>16|TRBV6-5|TRBD2|-|TRBJ2-2
TGTGCCAGCAGTTTCGACTTAGCGGGAGCGGCCGGGGAGCTGTTTTTT
CASSFDLAGAAGELFF